A single sample gave rise to the 27 T cell receptor beta chains below, sequenced in a study of a mutant IDH1 vaccine in newly diagnosed glioma. Method: immunoSEQ multiplex PCR; TCRdb's copy keeps in-frame clones and lacks some. The sample lists fewer than 35,000 clones; more than 65% were seen once. Their cognate antigens are unknown. Time point of the sample: week 35, safety follow-up. Each dose of the vaccine consisted of 300 ug of mutant IDH1 20-mer peptide, with topical imiquimod. Sequencing was performed on PBMCs, taken from a glioma patient whose treatment included an IDH1 peptide vaccine. These receptors all come from a man aged 25-45 years with glioma.

This sequence joins TRBV10-3 and TRBJ2-7, with 7 bases lining up with TRBD1. The CDR3 has 16 residues. CDR1 is ENHRY, CDR2 SYGVKD, per germline. V shed 2 bases and J 2 bases; nucleotides not matched to a gene: 9. DNA of the CDR3: TGTGCCATCAGTGAGAGGTTGGGTGGGACAGCCTACGAGCAGTACTTC. Protein: CAISERLGGTAYEQYF.

The rearrangement uses TRBV19 and TRBJ2-7, with 11 bases matching TRBD1. CDR1 LNHDA and CDR2 SQIVND come from the germline V gene (reference sequence). The V gene end was trimmed by 5 bases and the J gene end by 4 bases; junction bases not matched to a gene: 10. CDR3 length equals 16 residues. The CDR3, as DNA: TGTGCCAGTAGTGTAACTCGGACAGGGGGCCTTTACGAGCAGTACTTC. This sequence encodes CASSVTRTGGLYEQYF.

This clone was recorded once. This chain joins TRBV6-6 and TRBJ1-2; 7 bases are a match to TRBD1. CDR1 and CDR2 (germline): MNHNY, SVGAGI (reference sequence). The CDR3 has 14 amino acids. J was trimmed by 8 bases and V by 5 bases; bases with no gene match: 11. The CDR3 sequence is CASSPTQGLQGYTF. The CDR3 nucleotides are TGTGCCAGCAGTCCCACACAGGGGCTTCAGGGCTACACCTTC.

The V and J genes are TRBV19 and TRBJ1-2, with D maybe TRBD1 (5 bases). Germline assignment: CDR1 LNHDA and CDR2 SQIVND (reference sequence). CDR3 size: 16 residues. With 0 bases removed from V and 6 bases from J, the gap between germline ends came to 17 bases. This CDR3 reads CASSIDRGTLFDGYTF. The CDR3 nucleotides are TGTGCCAGTAGTATAGATCGGGGGACGCTGTTTGATGGCTACACCTTC.

The count of this clone is one. V is TRBV19 and J is TRBJ1-3, with D maybe TRBD1 (5 bases). This CDR3 has 14 residues. Trimming stripped 3 bases from V and 2 bases from J, with 8 bases between. CDR1 is LNHDA, CDR2 SQIVND, per germline (reference sequence). As DNA, the CDR3 is TGTGCCAGTAGTATTTCAGGGACTGGAAACACCATATATTTT. It codes for CASSISGTGNTIYF.

The V gene is TRBV4-2, the J gene TRBJ2-2; no firm D call. V was pared by 1 base and J by 4 bases, with 4 bases between. The CDR3 loop spans 13 amino acids. The V gene's germline CDR1 is LGHNA and CDR2 YNFKEQ. The CDR3 protein is CASSQVTTGELFF. Written as DNA, the CDR3 is TGTGCCAGCAGCCAAGTCACCACCGGGGAGCTGTTTTTT.

The J gene is TRBJ1-1, the V gene TRBV6-1; D remains ambiguous. The CDR3 sequence is 12 residues long. CDR1 MNHNS and CDR2 SASEGT come from the germline V gene. V shed 5 bases and J shed 4 bases, with 8 bases lying between them. The CDR3 reads CASSPTGTEAFF. Written as DNA, the CDR3 is TGTGCCAGCAGTCCCACGGGCACTGAAGCTTTCTTT.

This clone showed up just once. V is TRBV30 and J is TRBJ1-1, with D possibly being TRBD1 (5 bases). The CDR3 extends over 11 amino acids. The germline V gene encodes CDR1 GTSNPN and CDR2 SVGIG (reference sequence). This CDR3 reads CAFSTQVRAFF. The CDR3 DNA is TGTGCTTTTAGTACACAGGTACGAGCTTTCTTT.

The chain combines TRBV2 with TRBJ2-5, with 10 positions matching TRBD1. CDR1 is SNHLY, CDR2 FYNNEI, per germline. This CDR3 has 14 residues. V dropped 6 bases and J dropped 0; count of bases not matched to a gene: 1. The CDR3 coding sequence is TGTGCCAGCAGGGGACAGGGGAACCAAGAGACCCAGTACTTC. It specifies CASRGQGNQETQYF.

This clone was counted a single time. This rearrangement joins TRBV27 to TRBJ1-4; TRBD1 aligns across 10 bases. The CDR3 has 18 residues. The germline V gene encodes CDR1 MNHEY and CDR2 SMNVEV (reference sequence). V lost 5 bases to trimming and J lost 0 bases; unmatched junction nucleotides: 9. This chain's CDR3 is CASSIRWTGGSTNEKLFF. For the CDR3, the DNA is TGTGCCAGCAGTATACGCTGGACAGGGGGATCAACTAATGAAAAACTGTTTTTT.

This chain joins TRBV27 and TRBJ1-5; 12 bases line up with TRBD1. CDR1 is MNHEY, CDR2 SMNVEV, per germline (reference sequence). Trimming took 6 bases from V and 8 from J; bases not matched to a gene: 11. The CDR3 has 16 amino acids. As DNA, the CDR3 is TGTGCCAGCAGGCCTCTGGGGGGACAGGGGGCGAAGCCCCAGCATTTT. Protein product: CASRPLGGQGAKPQHF.

This rearrangement joins TRBV5-1 to TRBJ2-1, with 11 bases fitting TRBD2. This CDR3 region has 15 residues. Germline-derived CDR1 and CDR2 are SGHRS and YFSETQ. V trimming: 3 bases; J trimming: 7 bases; junction bases outside the gene matches: 6. The CDR3 coding sequence is TGCGCCAGCAGCTCGGGACTAGCGGTGGTAAATGAGCAGTTCTTC. The encoded protein is CASSSGLAVVNEQFF. Drawing the rest from reference TRBV5-1 and TRBJ2-1, the complete variable domain is KAGVTQTPRYLIKTRGQQVTLSCSPISGHRSVSWYQQTPGQGLQFLFEYFSETQRNKGNFPGRFSGRQFSNSRSEMNVSTLELGDSALYLCASSSGLAVVNEQFFGPGTRLTVL.

The table lists this clone with a few counts. The chain employs TRBV28 and TRBJ1-5; TRBD1 matches 9 bases. The length of the CDR3 is 18 residues. J lost 0 bases, V lost 7 bases, and 13 bases had no gene match. The germline CDR1 and CDR2 sequences are MDHEN and SYDVKM. This CDR3 is CASTILQGAGDSNQPQHF. For the CDR3, the DNA is TGTGCCAGCACAATACTACAGGGGGCCGGCGATAGCAATCAGCCCCAGCATTTT.

The chain joins TRBV20-1 to TRBJ1-2; D unresolved. Germline V CDR1 and CDR2: DFQATT, SNEGSKA (reference sequence). This CDR3 spans 10 amino acids. Trimming removed 5 bases from V and 1 base from J, with 2 bases in between. The CDR3 nucleotides are TGCAGTGCTTATAACTATGGCTACACCTTC. This codes for CSAYNYGYTF.

The chain couples TRBV5-1 to TRBJ2-3; 12 positions match TRBD2. The germline V gene encodes CDR1 SGHRS and CDR2 YFSETQ. Trimming at V came to 4 bases and at J to 2 bases, leaving 5 bases not matched to a gene. The CDR3 extends over 16 amino acids. CDR3 sequence (DNA): TGCGCCAGCAGCCAAGGACTAGCGGGAAACACAGATACGCAGTATTTT. Its translation: CASSQGLAGNTDTQYF. Supplemented by reference TRBV5-1 and TRBJ2-3, the full variable domain reads KAGVTQTPRYLIKTRGQQVTLSCSPISGHRSVSWYQQTPGQGLQFLFEYFSETQRNKGNFPGRFSGRQFSNSRSEMNVSTLELGDSALYLCASSQGLAGNTDTQYFGPGTRLTVL.

This rearrangement joins TRBV4-1 to TRBJ2-7; 10 nucleotides line up with TRBD2. This CDR3 comprises 15 residues. Unmatched junction bases numbered 3, after V lost 4 bases and J lost 0 bases. CDR1 and CDR2 from the germline V gene are MGHRA and YSYEKL. The CDR3 DNA reads as TGCGCCAGCAGCCCTTGGACTAGCGGCTCCTACGAGCAGTACTTC. This codes for CASSPWTSGSYEQYF.

The rearrangement uses TRBV5-1 and TRBJ1-1, with 7 bases identical to TRBD1. The trim removed 3 bases at V and 5 bases at J, leaving 4 bases unmatched. CDR3 size: 13 residues. CDR1 is SGHRS, CDR2 YFSETQ, per germline. CDR3 loop: CASSSPGGTEAFF. The CDR3 nucleotides read TGCGCCAGCAGCTCTCCAGGGGGGACTGAAGCTTTCTTT.

V and J are TRBV19 and TRBJ2-2; 16 positions agree with TRBD2. The CDR3 contains 20 residues. The trim removed 7 bases at V and 0 bases at J, leaving 11 bases unmatched. Germline CDR1 is LNHDA and CDR2 is SQIVND (reference sequence). The chain's CDR3 is CASTERPGLAGGANTGELFF. In nucleotides, the CDR3 is TGTGCCAGTACCGAACGACCGGGACTAGCGGGAGGGGCGAACACCGGGGAGCTGTTTTTT.

V and J are TRBV18 and TRBJ2-3, with TRBD1 identical over 8 bases. The V and J ends lost 5 bases and 5 bases, in that order; junction bases with no gene match: 9. CDR3 length: 15 amino acids. Germline V lookup: CDR1 KGHSH, CDR2 LQKENI. The CDR3 loop reads CASSAYRGVGDTQYF. CDR3 nucleotides: TGTGCCAGCTCAGCCTACAGGGGGGTCGGAGATACGCAGTATTTT.

In this sample, this clone turned up a few times. The chain carries TRBV4-1 and TRBJ1-1, with a possible D match to TRBD1 (5 bases). Germline-derived CDR1 and CDR2 are MGHRA and YSYEKL. V was clipped by 5 bases and J by 2 bases, with 15 bases between them. This CDR3 region has 15 residues. Here the CDR3 reads CASSYRGAHNTEAFF. In nucleotides, the CDR3 is TGCGCCAGCAGCTACCGGGGCGCCCATAACACTGAAGCTTTCTTT.

The table lists this clone with a few counts. The chain combines TRBV6-1 with TRBJ1-5; D is unresolved. Trimming pared 2 bases from V and 4 bases from J, leaving 12 bases between. The CDR3 has 15 amino acids. Germline CDR1 is MNHNS and CDR2 is SASEGT. The CDR3 protein is CASSETGSGNQPQHF. CDR3 sequence (DNA): TGTGCCAGCAGTGAAACGGGGTCGGGAAATCAGCCCCAGCATTTT.

CDR3 amino acids: CASSSGQGTLQPQHF. The CDR3 coding sequence is TGTGCCAGCAGTTCGGGACAGGGCACCCTTCAGCCCCAGCATTTT. The chain uses TRBV27 and TRBJ1-5, with TRBD1 identical over 9 bases. The germline V gene has CDR1 MNHEY and CDR2 SMNVEV (reference sequence). The CDR3 has 15 amino acids. Trimming at V came to 4 bases and at J to 6 bases, leaving 7 bases not matched to a gene.

The chain joins TRBV15 to TRBJ2-4, with a tentative D call TRBD2 (5 bases). Germline V gene lookup returns CDR1 LNHNV and CDR2 YYDKDF (reference sequence). The CDR3 consists of 17 residues. The ends were cut back, 7 bases at V and 1 base at J, with 20 bases in the middle. The CDR3 DNA is TGTGCCACCACCCTACTTGGGAGTAGGTTCGCCAAAAACATTCAGTACTTC. Residues: CATTLLGSRFAKNIQYF.

V usage is TRBV5-6 and J usage is TRBJ2-5; 7 positions agree with TRBD2. Trimming removed 2 bases from V and 1 base from J; junction bases left unmatched: 2. Per the germline V gene, CDR1 is SGHDT and CDR2 is YYEEEE. The CDR3 is made up of 14 amino acids. This CDR3 reads CASSFASGQETQYF. The CDR3, as DNA: TGTGCCAGCAGCTTTGCTAGCGGCCAAGAGACCCAGTACTTC.

The table lists this clone with a few counts. The V and J genes are TRBV16 and TRBJ2-7, with D hard to call. V was trimmed by 5 bases and J by 4 bases, leaving 6 bases between them. CDR1 and CDR2 from the germline V gene are KGHSY and FQNENV. CDR3 size: 11 residues. The CDR3, as DNA: TGTGCCAGCAGCTATTTATACGAGCAGTACTTC. Amino acid sequence: CASSYLYEQYF. The full variable domain, with the rest looked up from reference TRBV16 and TRBJ2-7, is GEEVAQTPKHLVRGEGQKAKLYCAPIKGHSYVFWYQQVLKNEFKFLISFQNENVFDETGMPKERFSAKCLPNSPCSLEIQATKLEDSAVYFCASSYLYEQYFGPGTRLTVT.

This chain links TRBV25-1 with TRBJ1-2, with 10 positions matching TRBD1. Per germline, CDR1 MGHDK and CDR2 SYGVNS. V was pared by 1 base and J by 4 bases, with 3 bases of the junction left unmatched. The CDR3 is 15 amino acids. The chain's CDR3 is CASSEWTGGAYGYTF. For the CDR3, the DNA is TGTGCCAGCAGTGAATGGACAGGGGGTGCCTATGGCTACACCTTC.

This chain joins TRBV7-2 and TRBJ2-7; D gene uncertain. Germline V gives CDR1 SGHTA, CDR2 FQGNSA. V lost 4 bases to trimming and J lost 0 bases, with 13 bases between them. The CDR3 has 15 amino acids. CDR3 sequence (DNA): TGTGCCAGCAGCTCGGCGGTAGGTATCTCCTACGAGCAGTACTTC. This encodes CASSSAVGISYEQYF.